A single sample gave rise to the 8 T cell receptor beta chains below, sequenced in a study of blood T cell repertoires in COVID-19. Repertoires were generated with immunoSEQ multiplex PCR, while TCRdb's copy carries only in-frame clones and drops some. Of about 200,000 clones listed, roughly 81% are singletons. What was sequenced was peripheral blood. The receptors were gathered from a woman of 80 years or more with acute or convalescent COVID-19.

Comments on this clone: Other DNA sequences in the sample encode the same CDR3. This chain connects TRBV3-1 (or the pseudogene TRBV3-2) to TRBJ1-3; 10 nucleotides match TRBD1. Germline values: CDR1 LGHDT, CDR2 YNNKEL (reference sequence). V gave up 3 bases and J gave up 7 bases; unmatched junction bases: 0. CDR3 length: 13 residues. The CDR3 DNA is TGTGCCAGCAGCCAGGGACAGGGGAACACCATATATTTT. Translated: CASSQGQGNTIYF.

The chain uses TRBV18 and TRBJ2-3; TRBD2 matches 8 bases. Germline-derived CDR1 and CDR2 are KGHSH and LQKENI. The CDR3 has 15 residues. V lost 5 bases, J lost 2 bases, and 6 bases stayed unmatched. The CDR3 DNA reads TGTGCCAGCTCAAAGACGGGAGGGCTCACAGATACGCAGTATTTT. Encoded protein: CASSKTGGLTDTQYF.

As DNA, the CDR3 is TGTGCCAGCAATAAGAACGGTGGTATACACAATGAGCAGTTCTTC. Its protein is CASNKNGGIHNEQFF. The chain recombines TRBV2 with TRBJ2-1; unclear D gene. V lost 7 bases and J 5 bases, leaving 18 bases between the germline ends. CDR3 size: 15 residues. The V gene's germline CDR1 is SNHLY and CDR2 FYNNEI.

This clone has only a few counts. The CDR3 sequence is CASSRGASGADTQYF. The CDR3 coding sequence is TGTGCCAGCAGCCGTGGCGCTAGCGGCGCAGATACGCAGTATTTT. The rearrangement links TRBV3-1 (or the pseudogene TRBV3-2) to TRBJ2-3; the match to TRBD2 covers 7 bases. CDR1 is LGHDT and CDR2 is YNNKEL in the germline V gene (reference sequence). V lost 4 bases and J lost 4; bases outside the gene matches: 8. CDR3 length: 15 residues.

CDR3 residues: CASSDERIYEQYF. In DNA form, the CDR3 reads TGTGCCAGCAGTGACGAGAGAATCTACGAGCAGTACTTC. The chain couples TRBV6-1 to TRBJ2-7; D gene uncertain. The CDR3 length is 13 residues. Deletions cut 3 bases from V and 3 bases from J, with 9 bases between. Per the germline V gene, CDR1 is MNHNS and CDR2 is SASEGT.

CDR3 bases: TGTGCCAGCTCACCAGACAGGGTCGGGAATGAAAAACTGTTTTTT. Its translation is CASSPDRVGNEKLFF. The chain combines TRBV18 with TRBJ1-4; 7 positions agree with TRBD1. CDR1 and CDR2 from the germline V gene are KGHSH and LQKENI. V lost 2 bases and J lost 5; bases outside the gene matches: 5. The CDR3 has 15 amino acids. The whole variable domain, remainder taken from reference TRBV18 and TRBJ1-4, is NAGVMQNPRHLVRRRGQEARLRCSPMKGHSHVYWYRQLPEEGLKFMVYLQKENIIDESGMPKERFSAEFPKEGPSILRIQQVVRGDSAAYFCASSPDRVGNEKLFFGSGTQLSVL.

This chain joins TRBV29-1 and TRBJ1-1; no clear D. The CDR3 is 11 amino acids. V gave up 4 bases and J gave up 7 bases, with 10 bases separating them. From germline, CDR1 is SQVTM and CDR2 ANQGSEA. The CDR3 DNA reads TGCAGCGTTGCCCGTAGCGATGAAGCTTTCTTT. It translates to CSVARSDEAFF.

The V call is TRBV7-9, the J call TRBJ1-5; D is unresolved. The V gene's germline CDR1 is SEHNR and CDR2 FQNEAQ (reference sequence). The CDR3 consists of 14 residues. Trimming left V 0 bases short and J 4 bases short, with 7 bases between. Here the CDR3 DNA reads TGTGCCAGCAGCTTAGCCAGTGTAAATCAGCCCCAGCATTTT. It specifies CASSLASVNQPQHF.